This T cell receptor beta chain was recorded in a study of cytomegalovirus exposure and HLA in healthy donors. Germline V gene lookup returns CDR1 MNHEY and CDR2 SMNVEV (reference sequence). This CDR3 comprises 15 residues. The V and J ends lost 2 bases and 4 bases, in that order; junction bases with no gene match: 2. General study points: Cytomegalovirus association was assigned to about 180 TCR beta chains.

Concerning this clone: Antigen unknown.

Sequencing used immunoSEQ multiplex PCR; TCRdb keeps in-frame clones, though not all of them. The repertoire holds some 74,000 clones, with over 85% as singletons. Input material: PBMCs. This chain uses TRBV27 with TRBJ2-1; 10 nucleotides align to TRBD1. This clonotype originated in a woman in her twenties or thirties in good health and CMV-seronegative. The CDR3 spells CASSLRDRGYNEQFF. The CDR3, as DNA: TGTGCCAGCAGTTTAAGGGACAGGGGTTACAATGAGCAGTTCTTC.